The 3 T cell receptor beta chains presented below share a single source sample, sequenced in a study of T cells after somatic rescue of genetic block. Generated by immunoSEQ multiplex PCR, the TCRdb table keeps only in-frame clones and is missing some. The sample gives about 72,000 clones, approximately 91% of which show up once; about 3% is in the top ten. The sample taken for sequencing was peripheral blood mononuclear cells (PBMCs). Receptors were obtained from a young man.

The V call is TRBV28, the J call TRBJ1-1, with TRBD1 identical over 7 bases. The CDR3 covers 12 residues. V dropped 6 bases and J dropped 11; count of bases not matched to a gene: 9. Per the germline V gene, CDR1 is MDHEN and CDR2 is SYDVKM. The CDR3 sequence is CASSRGGREAFF. CDR3 DNA: TGTGCCAGCAGCAGAGGGGGCAGGGAGGCTTTCTTT.

This clone appeared a single time. The gene calls are TRBV18 and TRBJ1-1; D is uncertain. Trimming pared 6 bases from V and 5 bases from J, leaving 13 bases between. The CDR3 is made up of 13 amino acids. The germline V gene encodes CDR1 KGHSH and CDR2 LQKENI. The CDR3 nucleotides read TGTGCCAGCTCGCCAGGAGTGCGGACTGAAGCTTTCTTT. Amino acid sequence: CASSPGVRTEAFF.

The rearrangement joins TRBV11-3 to TRBJ2-2, with 8 bases lining up with TRBD1. The germline gives CDR1 SGHNT, CDR2 YENEEA. The length of the CDR3 is 16 residues. J lost 1 base, V lost 5 bases, and 6 bases had no gene match. The CDR3 DNA sequence: TGTGCCAGCAGCCGTCGGGGGACAGGGAACACCGGGGAGCTGTTTTTT. It specifies CASSRRGTGNTGELFF.